These 22 T cell receptor beta chains were all obtained from the same sample, sequenced in a study of OX40 agonist ivuxolimab in advanced cancers. TCRdb's copy holds only in-frame clones and misses some; the assay was immunoSEQ multiplex PCR. Of roughly 29,000 clones listed, 80% to 95% are singletons. The sample consisted of CD4+ or CD8+ T cells sorted from blood, taken in a trial of the OX40 agonist ivuxolimab. These receptors were taken from an adult with an advanced solid tumor such as melanoma, head and neck, liver or kidney cancer.

The chain combines TRBV10-3 with TRBJ2-4; D is uncertain. Trimming took 3 bases from V and 0 from J, leaving 12 bases between them. In germline, CDR1 is ENHRY, CDR2 SYGVKD. This CDR3 has 16 amino acids. The CDR3 protein is CAISDPARLAKNIQYF. CDR3 DNA: TGTGCCATCAGTGACCCTGCCCGGTTAGCCAAAAACATTCAGTACTTC.

This rearrangement joins TRBV4-2 to TRBJ1-1; TRBD1 matches 8 bases. The V and J ends lost 4 bases and 3 bases, in that order; junction bases with no gene match: 13. This CDR3 contains 17 residues. The germline gives CDR1 LGHNA, CDR2 YNFKEQ. The DNA for the CDR3 is TGTGCCAGCAGCCCCAAACCCCAGACAGGGGCCCACACTGAAGCTTTCTTT. It specifies CASSPKPQTGAHTEAFF.

The genes are TRBV6-1 and TRBJ2-2; D is possibly TRBD2 (6 bases). The germline gives CDR1 MNHNS, CDR2 SASEGT. V gave up 7 bases and J gave up 3 bases, with 12 bases separating them. The CDR3 runs 14 residues. The DNA for the CDR3 is TGTGCCAGCAACGGCGGGATGGACACCGGGGAGCTGTTTTTT. It translates to CASNGGMDTGELFF.

This rearrangement joins TRBV6-5 to TRBJ1-2; D gene unclear. V gave up 7 bases and J gave up 3 bases, with 15 bases separating them. The CDR3 has 14 amino acids. From germline, CDR1 is MNHEY and CDR2 SVGAGI. The CDR3 DNA is TGTGCCAGCATGGTAGGCCCGAGGGACTATGGCTACACCTTC. It translates to CASMVGPRDYGYTF.

This rearrangement joins TRBV20-1 to TRBJ1-1; possible D gene TRBD1, 5 bases. The germline CDR1 and CDR2 sequences are DFQATT and SNEGSKA (reference sequence). The CDR3 runs to 9 residues. Trimming took off 3 bases at V and 10 bases at J, with 6 bases between the two ends. In DNA form, the CDR3 reads TGCAGTGCTAGGGGGGGAGCTTTCTTT. Its protein product is CSARGGAFF.

This chain joins TRBV29-1 and TRBJ2-3; possibly TRBD1 for D (6 bases). V was trimmed by 7 bases and J by 1 base, leaving 15 bases between them. The germline V gene has CDR1 SQVTM and CDR2 ANQGSEA. This CDR3 spans 14 amino acids. The CDR3, as DNA: TGCAGCGGGTACAGGGAAGAGGGCACAGATACGCAGTATTTT. This sequence encodes CSGYREEGTDTQYF.

J is TRBJ1-4 and V is TRBV7-6; D unresolved. Germline-derived CDR1 and CDR2 are SGHVS and FNYEAQ. CDR3 length: 14 amino acids. V shed 3 bases and J shed 6 bases, with 11 bases lying between them. The CDR3 bases are TGTGCCAGCAGCTTGAACTTGGAGGATGAAAAACTGTTTTTT. Its protein is CASSLNLEDEKLFF. Based on the CDR3 plus reference TRBV7-6 and TRBJ1-4, the full variable domain is GAGVSQSPRYKVTKRGQDVALRCDPISGHVSLYWYRQALGQGPEFLTYFNYEAQQDKSGLPNDRFSAERPEGSISTLTIQRTEQRDSAMYRCASSLNLEDEKLFFGSGTQLSVL.

The chain recombines TRBV6-5 with TRBJ2-2, with 10 bases fitting TRBD2. The CDR3 runs 16 residues. Germline CDR1 MNHEY, CDR2 SVGAGI. Unmatched junction bases numbered 6, after V lost 4 bases and J lost 4 bases. In DNA, the CDR3 is TGTGCCAGCAGTTTTTTAGCGGGAGGCGGCACCGGGGAGCTGTTTTTT. This sequence encodes CASSFLAGGGTGELFF.

The V call is TRBV4-2, the J call TRBJ2-7, with 7 bases aligning to TRBD1. V was clipped by 3 bases and J by 2 bases; unmatched bases: 7. Looked up from germline, CDR1 is LGHNA and CDR2 is YNFKEQ. The CDR3 is 15 residues long. The CDR3, as DNA: TGTGCCAGCAGCCAGGCTCGGGACAGCGCCTACGAGCAGTACTTC. Its translation is CASSQARDSAYEQYF.

This chain links TRBV11-2 with TRBJ1-2; D is uncertain. Between the trimmed V and J ends, which lost 2 bases and 8 bases, there was a span of 6 bases. CDR3 length: 11 amino acids. Per the germline V gene, CDR1 is SGHAT and CDR2 is FQNNGV. Written as DNA, the CDR3 is TGTGCCAGCAGCTTATCCGGGGGCTACACCTTC. This encodes CASSLSGGYTF.

The chain recombines TRBV6-5 with TRBJ1-1; D is unresolved. V was cut by 4 bases and J by 3 bases, with 9 bases left in between. This CDR3 is built from 13 residues. Germline CDR1 and CDR2: MNHEY and SVGAGI. Here the CDR3 reads CASSSRKDTEAFF. Written as DNA, the CDR3 is TGTGCCAGCAGTTCCCGAAAAGACACTGAAGCTTTCTTT.

This clone has only one observation. The chain joins TRBV7-4 to TRBJ2-7, with 8 bases lining up with TRBD2. Germline CDR1 is SGHVT and CDR2 is SQSDAQ. The CDR3 spans 16 residues. The junction had 8 bases not matched to a gene; V was cut back by 1 base and J by 3 bases. Here the CDR3 DNA reads TGTGCCAGCAGCTTAGGAGGGCTAGCGGGCTACTACGAGCAGTACTTC. It is translated as CASSLGGLAGYYEQYF.

This chain connects TRBV7-9 to TRBJ2-3, with D unresolved. Germline V gene lookup returns CDR1 SEHNR and CDR2 FQNEAQ (reference sequence). Trimming cost V 5 bases and J 2 bases, with 8 bases left between them. This CDR3 has 13 residues. The DNA of the CDR3 is TGTGCCAGCAGCCAACAGTACACAGATACGCAGTATTTT. Translated: CASSQQYTDTQYF.

The gene calls are TRBV6-5 and TRBJ2-3; tentative D call: TRBD2 (5 bases). This CDR3 is 11 amino acids long. V lost 4 bases, J lost 6 bases, and 5 bases lay in between. Per germline, CDR1 MNHEY and CDR2 SVGAGI. CDR3 region: CASSSGDTQYF. The CDR3 bases are TGTGCCAGCAGTTCGGGGGATACGCAGTATTTT.

J is TRBJ2-7 and V is TRBV29-1; TRBD2 matches at 7 bases. V shed 1 base and J 2 bases; nucleotides not matched to a gene: 8. Germline V gene data show CDR1 as SQVTM and CDR2 as ANQGSEA. The CDR3 runs to 15 residues. The CDR3 bases are TGCAGCGTTGAAGGCCGGCGGGAGCAACCCTACGAGCAGTACTTC. It is translated as CSVEGRREQPYEQYF.

This clone was picked up one time. The rearrangement uses TRBV6-5 and TRBJ2-7, with 7 nucleotides matching TRBD2. CDR1 and CDR2 from the germline V gene are MNHEY and SVGAGI. Trimming took 2 bases from V and 2 from J; bases not matched to a gene: 3. This CDR3 contains 14 residues. The CDR3 here is CASSYVAGAYEQYF. As DNA, the CDR3 is TGTGCCAGCAGTTACGTTGCGGGGGCCTACGAGCAGTACTTC.

This rearrangement joins TRBV6-1 to TRBJ2-7, with D possibly TRBD2 on 6 matching bases. V lost 6 bases and J 3 bases, leaving 15 bases between the germline ends. This CDR3 comprises 14 residues. Germline values: CDR1 MNHNS, CDR2 SASEGT. CDR3 sequence: CASSFGTPVYEQYF. The CDR3 DNA reads TGTGCCAGCAGCTTTGGGACTCCGGTCTACGAGCAGTACTTC.

The chain combines TRBV6-4 with TRBJ2-3, with D possibly TRBD2 on 6 matching bases. The V gene's germline CDR1 is MRHNA and CDR2 SNTAGT. The CDR3 spans 14 residues. Trimming took off 2 bases at V and 6 bases at J, with 12 bases between the two ends. The DNA of the CDR3 is TGTGCCAGCAGTGACACGGGGGAGGTCGATACGCAGTATTTT. Translating it yields CASSDTGEVDTQYF.

In this sample, this clone turned up a few times. CDR3 coding DNA: TGTGCCAGCAGTGAGTTTGGGACAGGGTCAAGAGGGACCGGGGAGCTGTTTTTT. Encoded protein: CASSEFGTGSRGTGELFF. The V gene is TRBV2, the J gene TRBJ2-2; 9 nucleotides match TRBD1. This CDR3 region has 18 residues. V lost 3 bases to trimming and J lost 5 bases; unmatched junction nucleotides: 13. CDR1 is SNHLY, CDR2 FYNNEI, per germline.

This clone was seen more than once but under ten times. The rearrangement joins TRBV19 to TRBJ1-2, with D unresolved. CDR1 and CDR2 (germline): LNHDA, SQIVND (reference sequence). The CDR3 is made up of 13 amino acids. Trimming removed 5 bases from V and 8 bases from J, with 15 bases in between. CDR3 amino acids: CASSSRPWEGYTF. The CDR3 DNA is TGTGCCAGTAGTTCCCGGCCCTGGGAGGGCTACACCTTC.

This chain links TRBV5-1 with TRBJ1-1, with a possible D match to TRBD1 (6 bases). Germline CDR1 SGHRS, CDR2 YFSETQ. The CDR3 contains 14 residues. The V end lost 2 bases, the J end lost 1 base, and 9 bases lay between the germline ends. CDR3 in DNA: TGCGCCAGCAGCTTCTCAGGGGCGAACACTGAAGCTTTCTTT. Amino acids: CASSFSGANTEAFF.

J is TRBJ2-1 and V is TRBV7-3; 9 positions agree with TRBD1. CDR3 length: 17 amino acids. CDR1 and CDR2 from the germline V gene are SGHTA and FQGTGA. Trimming at V came to 5 bases and at J to 2 bases, leaving 10 bases not matched to a gene. In DNA, the CDR3 is TGTGCCAGCAGCCCCCCCCCGGGACAGGGAACCTACAATGAGCAGTTCTTC. Translating gives CASSPPPGQGTYNEQFF.